What follows are 25 T cell receptor beta chains derived from one specimen sequenced in a study of healthy donors' naive CD4 and CD8 T cells. Starting from approximately 500 ng of total RNA, TCR libraries were made with linear amplification. In TCRdb, the reads were re-called with MiXCR into one record per CDR3 protein. The sample has around 200,000 distinct CDR3 sequences, over 60% seen once; the top ten hold roughly 2.4%. The sequenced sample was naive CD4+ and CD8+ T cells sorted from blood, pooled from several donors. These receptors were taken from a pool of human donors in good health; the sample pools cells from several healthy donors.

The V and J genes are TRBV29-1 and TRBJ1-1; D might be TRBD1 (5 bases). The germline CDR1 and CDR2 sequences are SQVTM and ANQGSEA. Trimming removed 4 bases at V and 3 bases at J, with 12 bases between. The length of the CDR3 is 13 residues. CDR3 nucleotide sequence: TGCAGCGTTGCAGGGCGGGTCTACACTGAAGCTTTCTTT. The encoded protein is CSVAGRVYTEAFF.

This rearrangement joins TRBV29-1 to TRBJ2-7; no clear D gene. Germline V gene lookup returns CDR1 SQVTM and CDR2 ANQGSEA. Trimming left V 7 bases short and J 2 bases short, with 12 bases between. The CDR3 has 12 amino acids. CDR3 sequence reads: CSARRATYEQYF. In DNA, the CDR3 is TGCAGCGCCCGCCGAGCGACCTACGAGCAGTACTTC.

This clonotype was recorded a few times. This rearrangement joins TRBV30 to TRBJ2-3, with 11 nucleotides matching TRBD2. The CDR3 length is 15 residues. Germline CDR1 and CDR2: GTSNPN and SVGIG (reference sequence). Trimming cost V 1 base and J 2 bases; bases outside gene matches: 2. CDR3 loop: CAWSELAGATDTQYF. In DNA, the CDR3 is TGTGCCTGGAGTGAACTAGCGGGAGCCACAGATACGCAGTATTTT.

This clonotype appeared a single time. The genes are TRBV6-2 or TRBV6-3 and TRBJ1-1, with 9 positions matching TRBD1. The germline gives CDR1 MNHEY, CDR2 SVGEGT. V dropped 0 bases and J dropped 5; count of bases not matched to a gene: 1. This CDR3 is 14 amino acids long. DNA for the CDR3: TGTGCCAGCAGTTACTCGGGGACAGGGACTGAAGCTTTCTTT. This sequence encodes CASSYSGTGTEAFF.

Ten or more counts support this clonotype. The V and J genes are TRBV5-1 and TRBJ2-1; TRBD2 matches 9 bases. With 0 bases clipped from V and 6 bases from J, the junction kept 4 bases outside the gene matches. CDR3 length: 15 amino acids. Germline V gene data show CDR1 as SGHRS and CDR2 as YFSETQ. CDR3 in DNA: TGCGCCAGCAGCTTGGACAGCGGGAGGTTCAATGAGCAGTTCTTC. Protein sequence: CASSLDSGRFNEQFF.

V is TRBV29-1 and J is TRBJ2-5, with unresolved D. This CDR3 has 12 residues. V was trimmed by 0 bases and J by 7 bases, leaving 9 bases between them. CDR1 is SQVTM and CDR2 is ANQGSEA in the germline V gene. The CDR3 nucleotides read TGCAGCGTTGAAGAACGGTCTTGGACCCAGTACTTC. This sequence encodes CSVEERSWTQYF.

The V call is TRBV7-2, the J call TRBJ2-7; maybe TRBD2 (5 bases). With 5 bases removed from V and 0 bases from J, the gap between germline ends came to 14 bases. CDR1 is SGHTA, CDR2 FQGNSA, per germline. The CDR3 runs 15 residues. The DNA for the CDR3 is TGTGCCAGCAGCCCCCGGACTTACATCTCCTACGAGCAGTACTTC. Translation gives CASSPRTYISYEQYF.

The rearrangement joins TRBV30 to TRBJ1-5; unclear D gene. CDR1 and CDR2 from the germline V gene are GTSNPN and SVGIG (reference sequence). The CDR3 runs to 14 residues. V lost 2 bases, J lost 5 bases, and 13 bases lay in between. The CDR3 spells CAWSSDKSYQPQHF. In DNA, the CDR3 is TGTGCCTGGAGTTCGGATAAGTCGTATCAGCCCCAGCATTTT. The whole variable domain, filled in from reference TRBV30 and TRBJ1-5, reads SQTIHQWPATLVQPVGSPLSLECTVEGTSNPNLYWYRQAAGRGLQLLFYSVGIGQISSEVPQNLSASRPQDRQFILSSKKLLLSDSGFYLCAWSSDKSYQPQHFGDGTRLSIL.

This clonotype turned up a few times. V and J are TRBV29-1 and TRBJ2-5; D might be TRBD2 (6 bases). The V end lost 8 bases, the J end lost 2 bases, and 12 bases lay between the germline ends. CDR3 length equals 12 residues. Germline V CDR1 and CDR2: SQVTM, ANQGSEA. The CDR3 coding sequence is TGCAGCTCCGCCGGGACTCAAGAGACCCAGTACTTC. The encoded protein is CSSAGTQETQYF.

The chain carries TRBV6-5 and TRBJ1-2; possible D gene TRBD1, 5 bases. Trimming stripped 2 bases from V and 6 bases from J, with 7 bases between. Germline V gene sequence: CDR1 MNHEY, CDR2 SVGAGI. The CDR3 contains 12 residues. Written as DNA, the CDR3 is TGTGCCAGCAGTTACGCAGGGAATGGCTACACCTTC. It specifies CASSYAGNGYTF.

There are a few counts of this clonotype. The V and J genes are TRBV6-5 and TRBJ1-1; no reliable D call. The CDR3 is 14 residues long. Trimming removed 2 bases from V and 1 base from J, with 8 bases in between. Germline loops: CDR1 MNHEY, CDR2 SVGAGI. CDR3 sequence reads: CASSYREGNTEAFF. The CDR3 DNA reads TGTGCCAGCAGTTACAGGGAGGGGAACACTGAAGCTTTCTTT.

This rearrangement joins TRBV30 to TRBJ1-1; TRBD1 agrees at 7 bases. CDR1 and CDR2 (germline): GTSNPN, SVGIG (reference sequence). With V trimmed by 2 bases and J by 0 bases, 9 bases remained unmatched. The CDR3 has 16 residues. The CDR3 nucleotides are TGTGCCTGGAGTACGCCGGGACAGCTGATGAACACTGAAGCTTTCTTT. Translation gives CAWSTPGQLMNTEAFF.

In DNA, the CDR3 is TGTGCCAGCAGCTTAACGAGCGGGAATGAGCAGTTCTTC. Protein product: CASSLTSGNEQFF. This chain uses TRBV11-1 with TRBJ2-1, with D perhaps TRBD2 (6 bases). V was cut by 2 bases and J by 7 bases, with 9 bases left in between. The CDR3 consists of 13 residues. Germline CDR1 SGHAT, CDR2 FQDESV (reference sequence).

This chain links TRBV29-1 with TRBJ2-4, with D hard to call. V was pared by 4 bases and J by 0 bases, with 13 bases between. This CDR3 contains 15 residues. Germline-derived CDR1 and CDR2 are SQVTM and ANQGSEA. The CDR3 nucleotides are TGCAGCGTTGGGGTCTTACAATTAGCCAAAAACATTCAGTACTTC. Translating it yields CSVGVLQLAKNIQYF. Full variable domain (remainder filled in from reference TRBV29-1 and TRBJ2-4): SAVISQKPSRDICQRGTSLTIQCQVDSQVTMMFWYRQQPGQSLTLIATANQGSEATYESGFVIDKFPISRPNLTFSTLTVSNMSPEDSSIYLCSVGVLQLAKNIQYFGAGTRLSVL.

The chain carries TRBV5-5 and TRBJ1-2; D ambiguous. The germline CDR1 and CDR2 sequences are SGHKS and YYEKEE (reference sequence). Between the trimmed V and J ends, which lost 0 bases and 8 bases, there was a span of 14 bases. The CDR3 is 14 amino acids. CDR3 residues: CASSLAFGPEGYTF. As DNA, the CDR3 is TGTGCCAGCAGCTTGGCGTTTGGGCCAGAAGGCTACACCTTC.

V is TRBV28 and J is TRBJ2-1; D call uncertain. Per the germline V gene, CDR1 is MDHEN and CDR2 is SYDVKM. V was trimmed by 5 bases and J by 1 base, leaving 12 bases between them. This CDR3 comprises 15 residues. In DNA form, the CDR3 reads TGTGCCAGCAGTCCCTCGTGGGCATCCTACAATGAGCAGTTCTTC. Residues: CASSPSWASYNEQFF.

The chain has TRBV30 and TRBJ1-3; TRBD1 might be the D (5 bases). In germline, CDR1 is GTSNPN, CDR2 SVGIG (reference sequence). The CDR3 covers 16 residues. V lost 3 bases, J lost 1 base, and 16 bases lay in between. CDR3 protein: CAWSVDSLKSGNTIYF. The CDR3 DNA follows: TGTGCCTGGAGCGTTGACAGCTTGAAGTCTGGAAACACCATATATTTT.

V and J are TRBV4-1 and TRBJ1-1; no firm D call. The CDR3 sequence is 13 residues long. Germline assignment: CDR1 MGHRA and CDR2 YSYEKL. The ends were cut back, 0 bases at V and 5 bases at J, with 7 bases in the middle. CDR3 amino acids: CASSQDWETEAFF. CDR3 DNA sequence: TGCGCCAGCAGCCAAGATTGGGAGACTGAAGCTTTCTTT.

This chain connects TRBV29-1 to TRBJ2-5; TRBD1 matches 9 bases. The germline CDR1 and CDR2 sequences are SQVTM and ANQGSEA. The CDR3 contains 12 residues. V lost 7 bases and J lost 5; bases outside the gene matches: 5. The CDR3 coding sequence is TGCAGCGCGAACAGGGGGCTCGAGACCCAGTACTTC. This codes for CSANRGLETQYF.

V and J are TRBV6-2 or TRBV6-3 and TRBJ2-3, with D possibly TRBD1 on 5 matching bases. The ends were cut back, 5 bases at V and 2 bases at J, with 17 bases in the middle. CDR1 and CDR2 (germline): MNHEY, SVGEGT. This CDR3 is built from 16 residues. In DNA, the CDR3 is TGTGCCAGCAGTCCCGAGTGGGGCGGAGACACAGATACGCAGTATTTT. Its translation: CASSPEWGGDTDTQYF.

J is TRBJ2-5 and V is TRBV5-1; TRBD2 agrees at 7 bases. Per germline, CDR1 SGHRS and CDR2 YFSETQ. V lost 0 bases and J lost 4; bases outside the gene matches: 18. This CDR3 comprises 19 residues. This CDR3 is CASSLVPSSGDTLIETQYF. CDR3 nucleotide sequence: TGCGCCAGCAGCTTGGTTCCGTCCAGCGGGGATACCTTAATAGAGACCCAGTACTTC.

This chain uses TRBV19 with TRBJ1-5; the D is unclear. V was clipped by 1 base and J by 6 bases, with 13 bases between them. Per the germline V gene, CDR1 is LNHDA and CDR2 is SQIVND (reference sequence). The CDR3 runs 15 residues. The CDR3 region is CASSIGGGFGQPQHF. The CDR3 nucleotides read TGTGCCAGTAGTATAGGCGGCGGTTTCGGTCAGCCCCAGCATTTT.

The gene calls are TRBV6-6 and TRBJ2-5; D unclear. Per germline, CDR1 MNHNY and CDR2 SVGAGI (reference sequence). V was shortened by 1 base and J by 5 bases, with 5 bases between the two germline ends. The CDR3 is 12 residues long. The CDR3 spells CASSYFGETQYF. The CDR3 DNA reads TGTGCCAGCAGTTACTTCGGGGAGACCCAGTACTTC.

Only a few counts were recorded for this clonotype. The chain uses TRBV2 and TRBJ2-7; 9 bases map to TRBD1. Trimming removed 4 bases from V and 9 bases from J; junction bases left unmatched: 16. The CDR3 contains 16 residues. Germline CDR1 is SNHLY and CDR2 is FYNNEI. CDR3 coding DNA: TGTGCCAGCAGTGCTGCCACCGGGACAGGGCTAACTGGGCAGTACTTC. Protein product: CASSAATGTGLTGQYF.

This clonotype was seen a handful of times. The chain links TRBV29-1 to TRBJ2-7; D is perhaps TRBD2 (6 bases). With 4 bases removed from V and 6 bases from J, the gap between germline ends came to 10 bases. Germline V lookup: CDR1 SQVTM, CDR2 ANQGSEA. CDR3 size: 11 residues. CDR3 amino acids: CSVGGGTEQYF. CDR3 nucleotides: TGCAGCGTTGGGGGAGGTACCGAGCAGTACTTC.